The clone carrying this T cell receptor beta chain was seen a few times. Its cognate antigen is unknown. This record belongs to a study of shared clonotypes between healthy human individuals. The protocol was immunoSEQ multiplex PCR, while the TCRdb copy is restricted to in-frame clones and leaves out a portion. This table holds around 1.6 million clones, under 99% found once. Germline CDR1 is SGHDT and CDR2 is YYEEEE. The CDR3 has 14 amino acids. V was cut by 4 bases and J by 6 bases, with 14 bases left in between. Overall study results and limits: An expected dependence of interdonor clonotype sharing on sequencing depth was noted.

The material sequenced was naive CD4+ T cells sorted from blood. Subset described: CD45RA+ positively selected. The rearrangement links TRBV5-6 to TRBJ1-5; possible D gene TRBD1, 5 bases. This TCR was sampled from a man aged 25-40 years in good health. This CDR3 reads CASSTWGVTQPQHF. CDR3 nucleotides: TGTGCCAGCAGCACCTGGGGGGTAACTCAGCCCCAGCATTTT.